The 21 T cell receptor beta chains reported below all come from one sample, sequenced in a study of early T cells in non-severe SARS-CoV-2 infection. TCRdb analysed the 5' RACE reads with MiXCR anew, one entry per CDR3 protein. The table shows around 66,000 distinct CDR3 sequences, with about 13% occurring only once. Specimen: whole blood. The source is an adult who was a healthcare worker with PCR-confirmed SARS-CoV-2 infection or an uninfected control (not recorded which).

This clonotype was found many times. This chain uses TRBV28 with TRBJ2-1, with D perhaps matching TRBD2 (5 bases). Germline V CDR1 and CDR2: MDHEN, SYDVKM. The CDR3 consists of 15 residues. Trimming took 2 bases from V and 5 from J, leaving 13 bases between them. CDR3 bases: TGTGCCAGCAGTTTAGTCTGGGGAGCCAACAATGAGCAGTTCTTC. Its translation: CASSLVWGANNEQFF. Together with reference TRBV28 and TRBJ2-1, the CDR3 gives the full variable domain: DVKVTQSSRYLVKRTGEKVFLECVQDMDHENMFWYRQDPGLGLRLIYFSYDVKMKEKGDIPEGYSVSREKKERFSLILESASTNQTSMYLCASSLVWGANNEQFFGPGTRLTVL.

The chain combines TRBV28 with TRBJ2-1, with a tentative D call TRBD1 (5 bases). The CDR3 has 12 residues. V was clipped by 8 bases and J by 5 bases, with 10 bases between them. Germline V gene sequence: CDR1 MDHEN, CDR2 SYDVKM. This chain's CDR3 is CASGAWNNEQFF. CDR3 nucleotides: TGTGCCAGCGGGGCTTGGAACAATGAGCAGTTCTTC.

The V call is TRBV18, the J call TRBJ1-3, with D tentatively TRBD1 (5 bases). Trimming removed 3 bases at V and 0 bases at J, with 15 bases between. The germline CDR1 and CDR2 sequences are KGHSH and LQKENI. This CDR3 is built from 17 residues. The DNA of the CDR3 is TGTGCCAGCTCACCGATCCCGACAGCGAGCTCTGGAAACACCATATATTTT. This codes for CASSPIPTASSGNTIYF.

The V call is TRBV11-2, the J call TRBJ2-1; the match to TRBD2 covers 10 bases. The CDR3 spans 16 residues. CDR1 SGHAT and CDR2 FQNNGV come from the germline V gene. The trim removed 5 bases at V and 4 bases at J, leaving 8 bases unmatched. This chain's CDR3 is CASSPRTSGTYNEQFF. The CDR3 coding sequence is TGTGCCAGCAGCCCCCGGACTAGCGGAACTTACAATGAGCAGTTCTTC. The whole variable domain, filled in from reference TRBV11-2 and TRBJ2-1, reads EAGVAQSPRYKIIEKRQSVAFWCNPISGHATLYWYQQILGQGPKLLIQFQNNGVVDDSQLPKDRFSAERLKGVDSTLKIQPAKLEDSAVYLCASSPRTSGTYNEQFFGPGTRLTVL.

This clonotype was seen a handful of times. The CDR3 loop reads CASTDSGGTEAFF. The CDR3 coding sequence is TGCGCCAGCACGGACAGTGGTGGCACTGAAGCTTTCTTT. This chain joins TRBV10-1 and TRBJ1-1; perhaps TRBD1 as D (6 bases). Trimming shortened V by 7 bases and J by 4 bases, and 13 bases separated the two germline ends. The CDR3 is made up of 13 amino acids. Germline CDR1 and CDR2: WNHNN and SYGVQD (reference sequence).

In its sample, this clonotype was seen a few times. This CDR3 is CASTGGYGYTF. Written as DNA, the CDR3 is TGTGCCTCGACAGGGGGCTACGGCTACACCTTC. The genes are TRBV21-1 and TRBJ1-2; the D call in the table, TRBD1, was not verified against the DNA. TRBV21-1 is a recognized pseudogene. The CDR3 has 11 residues.

This clonotype appeared a few times. This chain uses TRBV5-1 with TRBJ1-1, with D hard to call. The V gene's germline CDR1 is SGHRS and CDR2 YFSETQ. This CDR3 is built from 14 residues. Trimming cost V 3 bases and J 3 bases, with 12 bases left between them. Here the CDR3 DNA reads TGCGCCAGCAGCTCTCGGTTAGATTACACTGAAGCTTTCTTT. Amino acids: CASSSRLDYTEAFF.

This clonotype is termed medium-sized (0.01 to 0.1%). The chain links TRBV20-1 to TRBJ2-1; TRBD2 is a possible D gene (5 bases). The germline V gene has CDR1 DFQATT and CDR2 SNEGSKA (reference sequence). The CDR3 totals 13 residues. Trimming took off 1 base at V and 5 bases at J, with 9 bases between the two ends. This chain's CDR3 is CSARARRNNEQFF. CDR3 nucleotides: TGCAGTGCTAGAGCCCGGAGGAACAATGAGCAGTTCTTC.

This clonotype was counted once. The chain employs TRBV20-1 and TRBJ2-3; 10 bases are a match to TRBD2. Trimming cost V 0 bases and J 3 bases; bases outside gene matches: 3. CDR3 length: 15 residues. CDR1 is DFQATT and CDR2 is SNEGSKA in the germline V gene (reference sequence). DNA of the CDR3: TGCAGTGCTAGAGATACTAGCGGGACAACAGATACGCAGTATTTT. Its translation is CSARDTSGTTDTQYF.

The chain combines TRBV19 with TRBJ2-7, with TRBD1 matching over 7 bases. CDR1 is LNHDA and CDR2 is SQIVND in the germline V gene (reference sequence). The CDR3 is made up of 14 amino acids. V dropped 5 bases and J dropped 0; count of bases not matched to a gene: 4. The CDR3 is CASSFRDSSYEQYF. DNA of the CDR3: TGTGCCAGTAGTTTCCGGGACAGCTCCTACGAGCAGTACTTC. The entire variable domain, with the rest obtained from reference TRBV19 and TRBJ2-7, is as follows: DGGITQSPKYLFRKEGQNVTLSCEQNLNHDAMYWYRQDPGQGLRLIYYSQIVNDFQKGDIAEGYSVSREKKESFPLTVTSAQKNPTAFYLCASSFRDSSYEQYFGPGTRLTVT.

Details on this clonotype: One end of the junction does not line up with germline, which may come from a read error. The chain has TRBV6-1 and TRBJ1-2, with a weak D call TRBD1 (6 bases). Germline CDR1 and CDR2: MNHNS and SASEGT. The CDR3 sequence is 11 residues long. The CDR3 loop is CSPDRNYGYTF. The CDR3 DNA is TGCAGCCCCGACAGGAACTATGGCTACACCTTC.

This clonotype was seen at least ten times. The CDR3 loop reads CASSPMNTEAFF. CDR3 bases: TGTGCCAGCAGCCCGATGAACACTGAAGCTTTCTTT. The chain uses TRBV7-9 and TRBJ1-1; D unresolved. Germline loops: CDR1 SEHNR, CDR2 FQNEAQ (reference sequence). The CDR3 covers 12 residues. The ends were cut back, 5 bases at V and 0 bases at J, with 4 bases in the middle.

The V gene is TRBV29-1, the J gene TRBJ2-2, with D unclear. V lost 3 bases and J lost 2, with 7 bases in between. The germline CDR1 and CDR2 sequences are SQVTM and ANQGSEA. This CDR3 comprises 13 residues. The CDR3 loop is CSVDGQNTGELFF. The CDR3 DNA reads as TGCAGCGTTGATGGGCAAAACACCGGGGAGCTGTTTTTT.

Many counts were recorded for this clonotype. The genes are TRBV29-1 and TRBJ1-2; D might be TRBD1 (6 bases). Germline V gene data show CDR1 as SQVTM and CDR2 as ANQGSEA. V lost 0 bases, J lost 2 bases, and 10 bases lay in between. The CDR3 sequence is 14 residues long. The CDR3 region is CSVEDADRNYGYTF. The CDR3 DNA reads as TGCAGCGTTGAAGACGCGGACAGAAACTATGGCTACACCTTC.

This clonotype was seen repeatedly, ten times or more. The chain employs TRBV19 and TRBJ2-5, with 8 bases fitting TRBD2. CDR1 is LNHDA, CDR2 SQIVND, per germline (reference sequence). Unmatched junction bases numbered 12, after V lost 5 bases and J lost 4 bases. This CDR3 contains 16 residues. The CDR3 loop is CASSPFSGAGPETQYF. DNA for the CDR3: TGTGCCAGTAGTCCATTTAGCGGGGCTGGGCCAGAGACCCAGTACTTC.

The gene calls are TRBV7-2 and TRBJ1-3; 10 bases agree with TRBD1. With V trimmed by 2 bases and J by 4 bases, 5 bases remained unmatched. Germline values: CDR1 SGHTA, CDR2 FQGNSA. The CDR3 extends over 16 amino acids. CDR3 DNA: TGTGCCAGCAGCTTAATGGGGACAGGGGTAGGAAACACCATATATTTT. Its protein is CASSLMGTGVGNTIYF.

This clonotype was recorded at least ten times. The chain joins TRBV7-9 to TRBJ1-2; D is unclear. Germline V gene data show CDR1 as SEHNR and CDR2 as FQNEAQ (reference sequence). This CDR3 contains 14 residues. Trimming took 6 bases from V and 5 from J, leaving 16 bases between them. The CDR3 bases are TGTGCCAGCAGTCAAGAAGTCGACGGGTATGGCTACACCTTC. The encoded protein is CASSQEVDGYGYTF.

The chain employs TRBV19 and TRBJ1-4; D ambiguous. This CDR3 region has 14 residues. V lost 5 bases and J 6 bases, leaving 13 bases between the germline ends. Germline V CDR1 and CDR2: LNHDA, SQIVND (reference sequence). The chain's CDR3 is CASSLGPGDEKLFF. In nucleotides, the CDR3 is TGTGCCAGTAGTCTCGGACCTGGGGATGAAAAACTGTTTTTT.

Only a few counts were recorded for this clonotype. V gene TRBV7-2 combines with J gene TRBJ2-5, with 10 bases that match TRBD2. The CDR3 has 16 amino acids. Unmatched junction bases numbered 10, after V lost 5 bases and J lost 4 bases. Germline CDR1 and CDR2: SGHTA and FQGNSA. CDR3 nucleotides: TGTGCCAGCAGCACCACCCCTCTAGCGGGAGTAGAGACCCAGTACTTC. Its protein product is CASSTTPLAGVETQYF. Using reference TRBV7-2 and TRBJ2-5 for the parts outside the CDR3, the full variable domain is GAGVSQSPSNKVTEKGKDVELRCDPISGHTALYWYRQSLGQGLEFLIYFQGNSAPDKSGLPSDRFSAERTGGSVSTLTIQRTQQEDSAVYLCASSTTPLAGVETQYFGPGTRLLVL.

This chain uses TRBV29-1 with TRBJ2-7, with 7 positions matching TRBD1. The germline V gene has CDR1 SQVTM and CDR2 ANQGSEA. J lost 2 bases, V lost 6 bases, and 4 bases had no gene match. The CDR3 is 12 amino acids. The CDR3: CSVNRGPYEQYF. The CDR3 nucleotides read TGCAGCGTCAACAGGGGACCCTACGAGCAGTACTTC.

This clonotype came up many times. The rearrangement links TRBV2 to TRBJ2-5; the match to TRBD2 covers 11 bases. The CDR3 consists of 17 residues. V shed 0 bases, J shed 0 bases, and the junction held 3 bases outside the gene matches. Germline CDR1 is SNHLY and CDR2 is FYNNEI. Here the CDR3 reads CASSEALAGGDQETQYF. The CDR3 region has the DNA TGTGCCAGCAGTGAAGCCTTAGCGGGAGGGGACCAAGAGACCCAGTACTTC. The full variable domain, its missing parts supplied by reference TRBV2 and TRBJ2-5, is EPEVTQTPSHQVTQMGQEVILRCVPISNHLYFYWYRQILGQKVEFLVSFYNNEISEKSEIFDDQFSVERPDGSNFTLKIRSTKLEDSAMYFCASSEALAGGDQETQYFGPGTRLLVL.